A single TCR beta chain is shown here with its context. Profiling relied on immunoSEQ multiplex PCR, and the TCRdb table lists in-frame clones only, not all of them. The table includes about 54,000 clones, 87% detected once. This entry belongs to a study of blood T cell repertoires in COVID-19. Germline V gives CDR1 LNHDA, CDR2 SQIVND (reference sequence). The CDR3 has 15 amino acids. Trimming cost V 6 bases and J 0 bases, with 12 bases left between them. The chain recombines TRBV19 with TRBJ1-5, with D uncertain. The TCR was taken from a man aged 40-49 years with COVID-19, enrolled during active disease. Sequencing was done on a sample of peripheral blood. Here the CDR3 reads CASRRWEDSNQPQHF. DNA for the CDR3: TGTGCCAGTAGGCGCTGGGAGGATAGCAATCAGCCCCAGCATTTT.